The clone carrying this T cell receptor beta chain came up many times. Its antigen is not known. Each CDR3 protein is one row after TCRdb ran MiXCR on the 5' RACE reads. The sample has roughly 690,000 distinct CDR3 sequences, 6% to 6.5% seen once. The data were taken from a study of identical twins. Study-level results: Zero-insertion findings could be partly confounded by invariant cells (MAIT and iNKT cells).

There are 16 residues in the CDR3. V was shortened by 8 bases and J by 0 bases, with 17 bases between the two germline ends. The sequence was obtained from a man between 18 and 29 years old in good health. Material for sequencing was naive T cells sorted from blood. The rearrangement joins TRBV12-3 or TRBV12-4 to TRBJ2-4, with D possibly TRBD2 on 6 matching bases. CDR3 nucleotides: TGTGCCAGCGACACTGGGAGGACCCGAGCCAAAAACATTCAGTACTTC. It is translated as CASDTGRTRAKNIQYF.